This TCR beta chain was identified in a study of CD8+ T cells in alopecia areata. Background on the study: Those patients who were treated received oral tofacitinib, which was given at 5 to 10 mg twice daily for moderate-to-severe alopecia areata. Study results and caveats: Higher clonality and more expanded CD8+ clones appeared in lesional than normal scalp. Scalp sequencing also captures normal skin's resident alphabeta T cells.

For this clone: The target antigen is unknown.

Germline values: CDR1 GTSNPN, CDR2 SVGIG (reference sequence). Trimming at V came to 5 bases and at J to 2 bases, leaving 11 bases not matched to a gene. This CDR3 is 15 amino acids long. RNA was isolated and reverse transcribed to cDNA, the sequencing template. This table comes from immunoSEQ multiplex PCR, and its TCRdb copy is limited to in-frame clones, with some not included. The table shows over 150,000 clones, with roughly 65% occurring only once. Here the sequenced sample was CD4+ T cells sorted from blood, taken at week 0. The receptor's source is a human donor with alopecia areata. V and J are TRBV30 and TRBJ1-2; 7 nucleotides match TRBD1. CDR3 in amino acids: CAWRAKQGPNYGYTF. The CDR3 coding sequence is TGTGCCTGGCGGGCGAAACAGGGGCCGAACTATGGCTACACCTTC. The entire variable domain, with the rest obtained from reference TRBV30 and TRBJ1-2, is as follows: SQTIHQWPATLVQPVGSPLSLECTVEGTSNPNLYWYRQAAGRGLQLLFYSVGIGQISSEVPQNLSASRPQDRQFILSSKKLLLSDSGFYLCAWRAKQGPNYGYTFGSGTRLTVV.